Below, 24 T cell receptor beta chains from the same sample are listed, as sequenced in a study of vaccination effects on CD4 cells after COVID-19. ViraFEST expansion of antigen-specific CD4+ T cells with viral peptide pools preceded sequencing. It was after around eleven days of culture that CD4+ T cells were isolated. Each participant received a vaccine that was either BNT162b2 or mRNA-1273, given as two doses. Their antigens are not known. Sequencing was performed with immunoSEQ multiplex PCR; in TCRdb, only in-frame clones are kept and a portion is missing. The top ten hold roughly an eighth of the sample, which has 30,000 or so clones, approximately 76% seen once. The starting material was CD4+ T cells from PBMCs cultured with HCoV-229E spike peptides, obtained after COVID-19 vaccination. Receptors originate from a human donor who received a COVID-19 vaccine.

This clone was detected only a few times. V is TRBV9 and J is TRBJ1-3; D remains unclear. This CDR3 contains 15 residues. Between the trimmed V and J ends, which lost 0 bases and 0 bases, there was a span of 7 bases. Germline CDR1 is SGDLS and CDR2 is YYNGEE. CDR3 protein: CASSVGTISGNTIYF. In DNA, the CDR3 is TGTGCCAGCAGCGTAGGGACGATCTCTGGAAACACCATATATTTT.

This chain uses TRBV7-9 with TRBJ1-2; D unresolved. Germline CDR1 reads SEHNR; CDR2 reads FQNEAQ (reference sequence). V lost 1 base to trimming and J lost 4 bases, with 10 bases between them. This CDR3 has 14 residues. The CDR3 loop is CASSLVKGTYGYTF. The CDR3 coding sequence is TGTGCCAGCAGCTTAGTTAAGGGAACCTATGGCTACACCTTC. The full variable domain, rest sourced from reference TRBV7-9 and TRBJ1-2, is DTGVSQNPRHKITKRGQNVTFRCDPISEHNRLYWYRQTLGQGPEFLTYFQNEAQLEKSRLLSDRFSAERPKGSFSTLEIQRTEQGDSAMYLCASSLVKGTYGYTFGSGTRLTVV.

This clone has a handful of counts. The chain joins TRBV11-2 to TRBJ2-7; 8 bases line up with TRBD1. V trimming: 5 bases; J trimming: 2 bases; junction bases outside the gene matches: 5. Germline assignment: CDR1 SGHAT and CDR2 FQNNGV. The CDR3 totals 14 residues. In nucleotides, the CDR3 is TGTGCCAGCAGCCGCCCGGACAGGGCCTACGAGCAGTACTTC. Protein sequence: CASSRPDRAYEQYF.

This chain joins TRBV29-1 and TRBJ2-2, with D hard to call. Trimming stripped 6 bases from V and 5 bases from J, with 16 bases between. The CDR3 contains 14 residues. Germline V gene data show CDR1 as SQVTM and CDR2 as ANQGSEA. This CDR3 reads CSVEKRASTGELFF. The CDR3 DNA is TGCAGCGTCGAAAAACGGGCCTCTACCGGGGAGCTGTTTTTT.

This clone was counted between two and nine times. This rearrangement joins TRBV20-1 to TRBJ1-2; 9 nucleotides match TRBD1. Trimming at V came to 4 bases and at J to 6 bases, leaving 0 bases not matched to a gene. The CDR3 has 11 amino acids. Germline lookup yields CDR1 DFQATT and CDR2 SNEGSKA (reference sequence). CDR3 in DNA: TGCAGTGCTAACAGGGGGCATGGCTACACCTTC. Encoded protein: CSANRGHGYTF.

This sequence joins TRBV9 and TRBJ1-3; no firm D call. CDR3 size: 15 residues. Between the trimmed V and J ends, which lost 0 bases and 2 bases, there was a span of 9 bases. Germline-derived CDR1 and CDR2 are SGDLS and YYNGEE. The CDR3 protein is CASSVGSTAGNTIYF. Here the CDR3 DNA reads TGTGCCAGCAGCGTAGGGAGCACAGCTGGAAACACCATATATTTT.

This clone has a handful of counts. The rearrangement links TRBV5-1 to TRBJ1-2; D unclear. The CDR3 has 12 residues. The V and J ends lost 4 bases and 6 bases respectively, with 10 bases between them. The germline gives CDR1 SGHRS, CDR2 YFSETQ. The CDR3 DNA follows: TGCGCCAGCAGCACCGGCACCCATGGCTACACCTTC. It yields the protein CASSTGTHGYTF.

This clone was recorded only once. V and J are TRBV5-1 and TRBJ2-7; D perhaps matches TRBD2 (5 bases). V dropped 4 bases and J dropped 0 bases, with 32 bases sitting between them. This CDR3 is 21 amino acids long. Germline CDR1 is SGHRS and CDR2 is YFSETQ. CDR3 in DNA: TGCGCCAGCAGCCCGATCTTTTCTAGCCCTAGATTAGGCATCAGCTCCTACGAGCAGTACTTC. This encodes CASSPIFSSPRLGISSYEQYF. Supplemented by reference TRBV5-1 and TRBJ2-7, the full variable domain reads KAGVTQTPRYLIKTRGQQVTLSCSPISGHRSVSWYQQTPGQGLQFLFEYFSETQRNKGNFPGRFSGRQFSNSRSEMNVSTLELGDSALYLCASSPIFSSPRLGISSYEQYFGPGTRLTVT.

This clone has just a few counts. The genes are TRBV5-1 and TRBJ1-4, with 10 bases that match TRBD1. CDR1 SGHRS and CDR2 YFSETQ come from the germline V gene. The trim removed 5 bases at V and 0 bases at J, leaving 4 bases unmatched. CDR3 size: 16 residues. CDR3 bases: TGCGCCAGCAGAACCGGACAGGGGGCAACTAATGAAAAACTGTTTTTT. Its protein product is CASRTGQGATNEKLFF.

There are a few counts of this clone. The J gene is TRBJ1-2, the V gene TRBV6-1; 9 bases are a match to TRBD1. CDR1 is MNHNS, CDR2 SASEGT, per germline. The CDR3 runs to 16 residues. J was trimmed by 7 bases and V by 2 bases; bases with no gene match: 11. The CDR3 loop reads CASSELGTGMRSGYTF. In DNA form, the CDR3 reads TGTGCCAGCAGTGAATTAGGGACAGGGATGCGGAGTGGCTACACCTTC.

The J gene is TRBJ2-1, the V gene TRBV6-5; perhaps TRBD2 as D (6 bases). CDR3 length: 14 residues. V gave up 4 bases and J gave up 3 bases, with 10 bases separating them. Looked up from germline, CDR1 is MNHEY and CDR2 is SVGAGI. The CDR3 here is CASSFSGNYNEQFF. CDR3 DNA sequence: TGTGCCAGCAGTTTTAGCGGCAACTACAATGAGCAGTTCTTC.

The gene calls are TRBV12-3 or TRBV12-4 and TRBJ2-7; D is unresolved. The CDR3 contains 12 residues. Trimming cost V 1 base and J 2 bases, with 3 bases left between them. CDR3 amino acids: CASSLVPYEQYF. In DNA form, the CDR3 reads TGTGCCAGCAGTTTAGTTCCCTACGAGCAGTACTTC.

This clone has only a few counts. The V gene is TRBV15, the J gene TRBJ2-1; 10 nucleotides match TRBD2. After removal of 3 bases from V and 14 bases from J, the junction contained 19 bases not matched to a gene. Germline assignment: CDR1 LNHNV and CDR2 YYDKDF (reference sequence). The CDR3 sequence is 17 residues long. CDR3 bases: TGTGCCACCAGCAGCGGGACTAGCGAGGATTCATTGCGGGGGGAGTTCTTC. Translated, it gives CATSSGTSEDSLRGEFF.

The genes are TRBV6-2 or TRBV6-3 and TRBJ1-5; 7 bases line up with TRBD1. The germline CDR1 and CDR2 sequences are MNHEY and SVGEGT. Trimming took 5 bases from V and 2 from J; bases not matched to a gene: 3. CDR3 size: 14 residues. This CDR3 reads CASSKGGGNQPQHF. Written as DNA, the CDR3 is TGTGCCAGCAGTAAAGGGGGCGGCAATCAGCCCCAGCATTTT.

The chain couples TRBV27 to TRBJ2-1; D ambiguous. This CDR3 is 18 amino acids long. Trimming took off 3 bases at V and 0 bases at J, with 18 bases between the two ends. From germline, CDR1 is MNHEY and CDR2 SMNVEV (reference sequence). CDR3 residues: CASSFGLDLLSSYNEQFF. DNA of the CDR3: TGTGCCAGCAGTTTTGGGCTAGACCTCTTAAGCTCCTACAATGAGCAGTTCTTC.

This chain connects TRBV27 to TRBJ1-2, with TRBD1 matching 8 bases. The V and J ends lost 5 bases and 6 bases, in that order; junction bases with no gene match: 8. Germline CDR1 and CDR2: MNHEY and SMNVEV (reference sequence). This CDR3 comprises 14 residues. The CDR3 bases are TGTGCCAGCAGTACACCGGGACAGGTCGATGGCTACACCTTC. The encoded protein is CASSTPGQVDGYTF.

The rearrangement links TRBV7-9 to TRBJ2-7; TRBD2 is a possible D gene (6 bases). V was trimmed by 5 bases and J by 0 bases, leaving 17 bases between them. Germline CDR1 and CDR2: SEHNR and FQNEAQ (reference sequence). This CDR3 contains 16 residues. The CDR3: CASSPKMAGTSYEQYF. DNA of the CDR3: TGTGCCAGCAGCCCCAAGATGGCGGGAACCTCCTACGAGCAGTACTTC.

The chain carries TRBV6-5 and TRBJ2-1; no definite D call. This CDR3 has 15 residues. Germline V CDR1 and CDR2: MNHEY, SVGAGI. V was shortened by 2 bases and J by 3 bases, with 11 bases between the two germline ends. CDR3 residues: CASSYMTGLYNEQFF. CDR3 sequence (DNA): TGTGCCAGCAGTTACATGACGGGCCTCTACAATGAGCAGTTCTTC.

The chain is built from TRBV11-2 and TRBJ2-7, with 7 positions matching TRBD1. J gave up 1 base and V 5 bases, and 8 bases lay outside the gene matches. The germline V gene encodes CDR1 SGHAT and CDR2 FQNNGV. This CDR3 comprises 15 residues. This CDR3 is CASSGRPQGSYEQYF. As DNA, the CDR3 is TGTGCCAGCAGCGGTCGGCCACAGGGGTCCTACGAGCAGTACTTC.

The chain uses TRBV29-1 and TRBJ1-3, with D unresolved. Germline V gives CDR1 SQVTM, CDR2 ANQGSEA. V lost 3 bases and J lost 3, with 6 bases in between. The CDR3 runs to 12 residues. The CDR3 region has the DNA TGCAGCGTTGACAGCGGTGGAAACACCATATATTTT. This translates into CSVDSGGNTIYF.

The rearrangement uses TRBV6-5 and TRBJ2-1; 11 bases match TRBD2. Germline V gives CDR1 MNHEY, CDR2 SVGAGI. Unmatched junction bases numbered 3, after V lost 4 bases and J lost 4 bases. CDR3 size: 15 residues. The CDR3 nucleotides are TGTGCCAGCAGTTTGCTAGCGGGGGGTTACAATGAGCAGTTCTTC. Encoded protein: CASSLLAGGYNEQFF.

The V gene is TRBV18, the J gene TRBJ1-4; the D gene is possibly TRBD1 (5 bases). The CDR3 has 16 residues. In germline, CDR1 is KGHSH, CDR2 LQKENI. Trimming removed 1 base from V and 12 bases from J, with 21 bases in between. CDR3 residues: CASSPRDVSRGGELFF. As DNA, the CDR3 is TGTGCCAGCTCACCACGGGACGTCAGTCGTGGGGGGGAACTGTTTTTT. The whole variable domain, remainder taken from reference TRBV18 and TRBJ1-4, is NAGVMQNPRHLVRRRGQEARLRCSPMKGHSHVYWYRQLPEEGLKFMVYLQKENIIDESGMPKERFSAEFPKEGPSILRIQQVVRGDSAAYFCASSPRDVSRGGELFFGSGTQLSVL.

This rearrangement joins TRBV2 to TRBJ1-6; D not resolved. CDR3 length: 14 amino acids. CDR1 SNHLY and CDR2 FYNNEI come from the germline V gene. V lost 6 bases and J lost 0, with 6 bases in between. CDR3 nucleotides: TGTGCCAGCAGGGAGAGCTCCTATAATTCACCCCTCCACTTT. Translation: CASRESSYNSPLHF.

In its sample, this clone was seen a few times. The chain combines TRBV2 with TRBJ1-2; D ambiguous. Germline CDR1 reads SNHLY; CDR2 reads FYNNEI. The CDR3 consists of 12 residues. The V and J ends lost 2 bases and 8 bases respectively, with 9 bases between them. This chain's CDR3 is CASSEQPRGYTF. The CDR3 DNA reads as TGTGCCAGCAGTGAACAACCAAGAGGCTACACCTTC.